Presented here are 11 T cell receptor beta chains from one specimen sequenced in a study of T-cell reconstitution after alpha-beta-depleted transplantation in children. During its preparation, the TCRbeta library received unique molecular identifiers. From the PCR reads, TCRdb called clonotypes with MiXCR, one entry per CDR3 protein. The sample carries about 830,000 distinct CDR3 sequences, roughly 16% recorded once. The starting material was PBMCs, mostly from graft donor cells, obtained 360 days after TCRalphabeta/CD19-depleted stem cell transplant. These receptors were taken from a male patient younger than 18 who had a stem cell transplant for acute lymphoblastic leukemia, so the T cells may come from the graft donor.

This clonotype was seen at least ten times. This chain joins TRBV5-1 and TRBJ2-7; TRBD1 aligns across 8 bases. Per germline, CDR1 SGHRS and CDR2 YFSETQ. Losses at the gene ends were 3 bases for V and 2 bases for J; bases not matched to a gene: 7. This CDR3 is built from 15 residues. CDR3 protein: CASSYDRQGPYEQYF. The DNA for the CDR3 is TGCGCCAGCAGCTATGACCGACAGGGGCCCTACGAGCAGTACTTC.

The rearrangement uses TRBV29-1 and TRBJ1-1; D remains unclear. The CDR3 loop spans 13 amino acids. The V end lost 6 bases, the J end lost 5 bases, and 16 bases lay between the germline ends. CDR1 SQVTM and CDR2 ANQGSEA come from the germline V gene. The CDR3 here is CSVIDGGATEAFF. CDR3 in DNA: TGCAGCGTCATCGACGGTGGTGCGACTGAAGCTTTCTTT. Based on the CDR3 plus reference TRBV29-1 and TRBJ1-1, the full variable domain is SAVISQKPSRDICQRGTSLTIQCQVDSQVTMMFWYRQQPGQSLTLIATANQGSEATYESGFVIDKFPISRPNLTFSTLTVSNMSPEDSSIYLCSVIDGGATEAFFGQGTRLTVV.

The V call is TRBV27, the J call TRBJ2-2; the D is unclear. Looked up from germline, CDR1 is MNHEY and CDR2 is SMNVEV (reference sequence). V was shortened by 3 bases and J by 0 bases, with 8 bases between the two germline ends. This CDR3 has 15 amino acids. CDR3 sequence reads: CASSFNPANTGELFF. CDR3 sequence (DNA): TGTGCCAGCAGTTTTAACCCGGCGAACACCGGGGAGCTGTTTTTT.

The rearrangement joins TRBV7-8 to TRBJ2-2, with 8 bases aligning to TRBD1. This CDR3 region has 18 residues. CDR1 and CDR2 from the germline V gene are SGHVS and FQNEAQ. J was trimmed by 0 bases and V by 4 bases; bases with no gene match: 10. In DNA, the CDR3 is TGTGCCAGCAGCTACCGGGACAGGAGACCTACGAACACCGGGGAGCTGTTTTTT. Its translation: CASSYRDRRPTNTGELFF.

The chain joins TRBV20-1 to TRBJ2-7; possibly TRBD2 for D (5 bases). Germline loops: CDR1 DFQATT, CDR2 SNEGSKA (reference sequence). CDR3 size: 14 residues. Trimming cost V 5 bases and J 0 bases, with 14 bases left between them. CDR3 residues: CSAGESISSYEQYF. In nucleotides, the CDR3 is TGCAGTGCTGGGGAGAGCATTAGCTCCTACGAGCAGTACTTC.

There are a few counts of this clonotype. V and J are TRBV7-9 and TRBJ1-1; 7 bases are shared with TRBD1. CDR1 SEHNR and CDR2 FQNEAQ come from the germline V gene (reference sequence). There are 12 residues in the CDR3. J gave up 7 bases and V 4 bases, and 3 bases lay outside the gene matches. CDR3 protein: CASSSDRVEAFF. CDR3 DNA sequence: TGTGCCAGCAGCTCCGACAGGGTTGAAGCTTTCTTT.

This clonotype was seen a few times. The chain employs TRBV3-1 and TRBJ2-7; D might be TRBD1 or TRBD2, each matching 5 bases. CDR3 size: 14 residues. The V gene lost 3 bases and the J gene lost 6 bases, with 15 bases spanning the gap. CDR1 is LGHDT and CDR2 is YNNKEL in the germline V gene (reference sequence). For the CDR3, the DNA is TGTGCCAGCAGCCACTGGGGGTCCCACCGCGAGCAGTACTTC. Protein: CASSHWGSHREQYF.

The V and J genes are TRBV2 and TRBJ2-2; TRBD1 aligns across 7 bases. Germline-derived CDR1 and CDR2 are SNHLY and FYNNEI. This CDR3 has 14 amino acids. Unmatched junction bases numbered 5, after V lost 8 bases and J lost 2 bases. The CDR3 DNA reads TGTGCCAGCCTCCGGGACAGAAACACCGGGGAGCTGTTTTTT. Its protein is CASLRDRNTGELFF.

Written as DNA, the CDR3 is TGTGCCAGCAGCCCCAGACAGGGAGGAGAGACCCAGTACTTC. Amino acids: CASSPRQGGETQYF. The rearrangement links TRBV7-7 to TRBJ2-5, with D perhaps matching TRBD1 (7 bases). V was trimmed by 5 bases and J by 4 bases, leaving 14 bases between them. Germline lookup yields CDR1 SSHAT and CDR2 FNYEAQ (reference sequence). This CDR3 region has 14 residues.

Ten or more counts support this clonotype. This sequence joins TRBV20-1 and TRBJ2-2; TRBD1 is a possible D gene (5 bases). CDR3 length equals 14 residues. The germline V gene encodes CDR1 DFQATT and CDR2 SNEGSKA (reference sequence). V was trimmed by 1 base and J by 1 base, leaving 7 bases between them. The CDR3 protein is CSARGQRNTGELFF. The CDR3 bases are TGCAGTGCTAGAGGACAGAGGAACACCGGGGAGCTGTTTTTT.

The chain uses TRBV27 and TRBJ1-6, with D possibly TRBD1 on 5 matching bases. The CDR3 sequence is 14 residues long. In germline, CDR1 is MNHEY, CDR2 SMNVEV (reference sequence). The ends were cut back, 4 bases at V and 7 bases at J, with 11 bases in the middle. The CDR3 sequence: CASSSLTVNSPLHF. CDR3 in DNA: TGTGCCAGCAGTTCCTTGACAGTGAATTCACCCCTCCACTTT.